The entry below describes one T cell receptor beta chain. What it binds is unknown. V lost 4 bases and J lost 9; bases outside the gene matches: 11. This CDR3 region has 17 residues. Germline V gene sequence: CDR1 MDHEN, CDR2 SYDVKM. CD8 cells regarded as naive lacked CD45RO, were positively chosen for CCR7, and omitted terminally differentiated effector memory CD45RA+ cells. Produced via immunoSEQ multiplex PCR; TCRdb's table is partial and in-frame only. The sample holds about 700,000 clones, about 90% seen once. These data belong to a study of shared clonotypes between healthy human individuals. Regarding the study as a whole: When naive CD4 clonotypes were compared across several donors, around 5% were shared.

This sequence joins TRBV28 and TRBJ2-1; 14 positions match TRBD2. The sequenced sample consisted of naive CD8+ T cells sorted from blood. The TCR originated in a man aged 25 to 40 in good health. The CDR3 DNA reads TGTGCCAGCAGTTCCTCCGGGACTAGCGGGAGTGTTGGTGAGCAGTTCTTC. Translated: CASSSSGTSGSVGEQFF.